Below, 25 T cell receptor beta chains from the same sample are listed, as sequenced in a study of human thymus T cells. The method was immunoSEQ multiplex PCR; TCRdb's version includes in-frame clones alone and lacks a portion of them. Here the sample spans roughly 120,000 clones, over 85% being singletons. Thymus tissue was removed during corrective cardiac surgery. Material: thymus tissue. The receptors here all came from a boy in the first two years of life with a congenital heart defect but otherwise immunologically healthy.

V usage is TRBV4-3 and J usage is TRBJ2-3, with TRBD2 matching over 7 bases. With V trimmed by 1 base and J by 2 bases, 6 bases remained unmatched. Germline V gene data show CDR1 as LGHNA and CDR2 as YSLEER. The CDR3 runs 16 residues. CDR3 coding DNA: TGCGCCAGCAGCCAAGCTCTGGCGGGGGACACAGATACGCAGTATTTT. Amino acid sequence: CASSQALAGDTDTQYF.

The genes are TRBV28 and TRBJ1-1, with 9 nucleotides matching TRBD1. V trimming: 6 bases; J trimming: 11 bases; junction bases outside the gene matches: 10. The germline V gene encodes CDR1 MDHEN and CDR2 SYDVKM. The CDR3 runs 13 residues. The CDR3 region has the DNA TGTGCCAGCAGCGCGGGACAGGGAAGATATGCTTTCTTT. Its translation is CASSAGQGRYAFF. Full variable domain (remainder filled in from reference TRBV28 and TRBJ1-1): DVKVTQSSRYLVKRTGEKVFLECVQDMDHENMFWYRQDPGLGLRLIYFSYDVKMKEKGDIPEGYSVSREKKERFSLILESASTNQTSMYLCASSAGQGRYAFFGQGTRLTVV.

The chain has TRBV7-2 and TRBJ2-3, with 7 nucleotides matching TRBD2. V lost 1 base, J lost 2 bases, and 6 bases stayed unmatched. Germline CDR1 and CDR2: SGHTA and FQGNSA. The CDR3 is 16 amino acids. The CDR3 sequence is CASSLGRGKATDTQYF. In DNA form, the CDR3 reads TGTGCCAGCAGCTTAGGGCGGGGGAAAGCCACAGATACGCAGTATTTT.

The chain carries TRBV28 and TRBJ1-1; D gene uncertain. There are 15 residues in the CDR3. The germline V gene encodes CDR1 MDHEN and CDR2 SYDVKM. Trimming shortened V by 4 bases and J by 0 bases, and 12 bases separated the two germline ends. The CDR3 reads CASSYVGQLNTEAFF. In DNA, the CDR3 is TGTGCCAGCAGTTATGTAGGCCAGTTGAACACTGAAGCTTTCTTT.

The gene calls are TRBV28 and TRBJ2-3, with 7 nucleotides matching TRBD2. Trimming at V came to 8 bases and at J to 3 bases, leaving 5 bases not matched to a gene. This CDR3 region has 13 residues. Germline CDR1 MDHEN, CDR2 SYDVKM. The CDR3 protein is CASGGGETDTQYF. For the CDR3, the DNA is TGTGCCAGCGGCGGGGGAGAAACAGATACGCAGTATTTT.

CDR3: CASSVEGRPGGETQYF. DNA of the CDR3: TGTGCCAGCAGCGTAGAGGGGCGCCCGGGGGGTGAGACCCAGTACTTC. V is TRBV9 and J is TRBJ2-5, with TRBD2 identical over 7 bases. The CDR3 consists of 16 residues. Germline V gene data show CDR1 as SGDLS and CDR2 as YYNGEE. V was pared by 0 bases and J by 5 bases, with 10 bases of the junction left unmatched.

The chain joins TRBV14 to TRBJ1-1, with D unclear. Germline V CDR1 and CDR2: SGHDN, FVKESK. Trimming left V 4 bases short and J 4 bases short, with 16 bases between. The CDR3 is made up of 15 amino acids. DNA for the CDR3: TGTGCCAGCAGCCCCCGACCGGACGGAGGCACTGAAGCTTTCTTT. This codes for CASSPRPDGGTEAFF.

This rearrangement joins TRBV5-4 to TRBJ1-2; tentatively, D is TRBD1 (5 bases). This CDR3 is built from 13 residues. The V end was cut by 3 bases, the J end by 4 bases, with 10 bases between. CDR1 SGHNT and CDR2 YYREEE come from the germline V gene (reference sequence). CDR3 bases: TGTGCCAGCAGCTCAGGGTACAGCTATGGCTACACCTTC. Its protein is CASSSGYSYGYTF.

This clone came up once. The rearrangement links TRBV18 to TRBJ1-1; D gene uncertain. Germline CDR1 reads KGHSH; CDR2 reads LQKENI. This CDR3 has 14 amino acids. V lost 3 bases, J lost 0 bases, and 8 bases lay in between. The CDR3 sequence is CASSPARMNTEAFF. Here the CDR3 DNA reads TGTGCCAGCTCACCGGCCAGGATGAACACTGAAGCTTTCTTT. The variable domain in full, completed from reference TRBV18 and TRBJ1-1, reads NAGVMQNPRHLVRRRGQEARLRCSPMKGHSHVYWYRQLPEEGLKFMVYLQKENIIDESGMPKERFSAEFPKEGPSILRIQQVVRGDSAAYFCASSPARMNTEAFFGQGTRLTVV.

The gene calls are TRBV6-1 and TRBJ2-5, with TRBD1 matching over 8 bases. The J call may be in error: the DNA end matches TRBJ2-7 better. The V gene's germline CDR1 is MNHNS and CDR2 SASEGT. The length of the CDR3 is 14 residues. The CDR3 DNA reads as TGTGCCAGCAGTGCCACAGGGGGGTCCTACGAGCAGTACTTC. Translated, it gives CASSATGGSYEQYF.

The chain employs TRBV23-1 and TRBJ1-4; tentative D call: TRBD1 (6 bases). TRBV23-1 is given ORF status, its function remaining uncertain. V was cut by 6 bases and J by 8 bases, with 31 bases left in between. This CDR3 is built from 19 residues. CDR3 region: CASSRSKTGCVTGQEKLFF. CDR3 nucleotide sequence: TGCGCCAGCAGCCGTTCCAAAACAGGGTGCGTCACAGGGCAGGAAAAACTGTTTTTT.

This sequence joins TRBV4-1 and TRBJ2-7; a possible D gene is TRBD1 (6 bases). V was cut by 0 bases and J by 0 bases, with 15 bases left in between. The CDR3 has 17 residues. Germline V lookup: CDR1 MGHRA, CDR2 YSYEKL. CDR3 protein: CASSQDLGTRSSYEQYF. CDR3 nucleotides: TGCGCCAGCAGCCAAGATTTAGGGACACGAAGCTCCTACGAGCAGTACTTC.

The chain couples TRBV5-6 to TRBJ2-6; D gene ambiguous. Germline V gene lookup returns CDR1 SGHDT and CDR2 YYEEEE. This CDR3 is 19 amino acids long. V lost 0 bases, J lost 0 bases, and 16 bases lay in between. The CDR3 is CASSLVLSTLFSGANVLTF. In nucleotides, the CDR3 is TGTGCCAGCAGCTTGGTCCTATCCACCCTATTCTCTGGGGCCAACGTCCTGACTTTC. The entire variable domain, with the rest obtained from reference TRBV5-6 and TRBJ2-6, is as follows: DAGVTQSPTHLIKTRGQQVTLRCSPKSGHDTVSWYQQALGQGPQFIFQYYEEEERQRGNFPDRFSGHQFPNYSSELNVNALLLGDSALYLCASSLVLSTLFSGANVLTFGAGSRLTVL.

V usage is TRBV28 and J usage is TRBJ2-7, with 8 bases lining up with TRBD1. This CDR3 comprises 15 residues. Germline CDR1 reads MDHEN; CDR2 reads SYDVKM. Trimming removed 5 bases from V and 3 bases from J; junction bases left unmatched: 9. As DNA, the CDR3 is TGTGCCAGCAGTCATTGGACAGGGTCCCTCTACGAGCAGTACTTC. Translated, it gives CASSHWTGSLYEQYF.

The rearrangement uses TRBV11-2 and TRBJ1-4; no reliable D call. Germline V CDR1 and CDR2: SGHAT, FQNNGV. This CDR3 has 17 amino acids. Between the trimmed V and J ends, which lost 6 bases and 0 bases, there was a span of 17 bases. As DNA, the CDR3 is TGTGCCAGCAGACAATACTCTTCGATCACAACTAATGAAAAACTGTTTTTT. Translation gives CASRQYSSITTNEKLFF.

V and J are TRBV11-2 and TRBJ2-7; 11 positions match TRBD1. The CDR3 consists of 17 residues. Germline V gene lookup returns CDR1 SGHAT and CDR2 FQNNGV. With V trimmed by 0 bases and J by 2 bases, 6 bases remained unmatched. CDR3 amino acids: CASSLDPGQGDTYEQYF. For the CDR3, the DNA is TGTGCCAGCAGCTTAGATCCGGGACAGGGGGACACCTACGAGCAGTACTTC.

This CDR3 is CASSLSRQANTGELFF. The CDR3 DNA reads TGTGCCAGCAGTTTATCCCGACAGGCTAACACCGGGGAGCTGTTTTTT. This chain uses TRBV27 with TRBJ2-2, with a possible D match to TRBD1 (6 bases). V gave up 0 bases and J gave up 2 bases, with 10 bases separating them. Germline loops: CDR1 MNHEY, CDR2 SMNVEV (reference sequence). The length of the CDR3 is 16 residues.

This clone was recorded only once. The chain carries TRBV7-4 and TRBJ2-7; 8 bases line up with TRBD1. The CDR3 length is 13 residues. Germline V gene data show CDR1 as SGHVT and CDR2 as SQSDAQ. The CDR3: CAPRQGMWNEQYF. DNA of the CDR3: TGTGCGCCGAGACAGGGGATGTGGAACGAGCAGTACTTC.

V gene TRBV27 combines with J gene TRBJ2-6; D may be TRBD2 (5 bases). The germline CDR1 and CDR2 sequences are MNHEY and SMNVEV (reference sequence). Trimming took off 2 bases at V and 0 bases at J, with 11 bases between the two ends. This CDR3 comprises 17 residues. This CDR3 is CASSLGGGYSGANVLTF. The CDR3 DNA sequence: TGTGCCAGCAGTTTAGGAGGCGGATACTCTGGGGCCAACGTCCTGACTTTC.

This CDR3 is CASSYRQNANTEAFF. The CDR3 DNA sequence: TGTGCCAGCAGTTATCGACAGAATGCGAACACTGAAGCTTTCTTT. This chain joins TRBV6-5 and TRBJ1-1, with D perhaps TRBD1 (5 bases). V dropped 3 bases and J dropped 1 base, with 12 bases sitting between them. The length of the CDR3 is 15 residues. CDR1 is MNHEY and CDR2 is SVGAGI in the germline V gene.

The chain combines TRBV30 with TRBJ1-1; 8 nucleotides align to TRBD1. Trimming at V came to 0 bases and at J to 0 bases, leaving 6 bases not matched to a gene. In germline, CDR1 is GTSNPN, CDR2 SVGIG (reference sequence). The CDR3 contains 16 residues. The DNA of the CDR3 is TGTGCCTGGAGTGTAGGCGACAGGGGAATGAACACTGAAGCTTTCTTT. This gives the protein CAWSVGDRGMNTEAFF.

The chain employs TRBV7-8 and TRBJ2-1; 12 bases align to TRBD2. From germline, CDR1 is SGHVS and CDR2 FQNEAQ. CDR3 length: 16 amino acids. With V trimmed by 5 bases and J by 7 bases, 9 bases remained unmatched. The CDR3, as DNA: TGTGCCAGCAGCGCCCTAGCTAGCGGGGGGGAGAATGAGCAGTTCTTC. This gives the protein CASSALASGGENEQFF.

CDR3 region: CASSLRQLNSPLHF. CDR3 coding DNA: TGTGCCAGCAGCTTGAGGCAGCTTAATTCACCCCTCCACTTT. The chain employs TRBV5-4 and TRBJ1-6; D is uncertain. Germline loops: CDR1 SGHNT, CDR2 YYREEE (reference sequence). V lost 1 base and J lost 6, with 8 bases in between. The CDR3 is 14 amino acids.

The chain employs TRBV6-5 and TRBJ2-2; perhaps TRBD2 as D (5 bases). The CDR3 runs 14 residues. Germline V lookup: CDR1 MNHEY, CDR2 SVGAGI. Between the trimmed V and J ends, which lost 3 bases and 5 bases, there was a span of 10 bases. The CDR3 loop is CASSYRRRTGELFF. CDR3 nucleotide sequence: TGTGCCAGCAGTTATCGTCGGAGGACCGGGGAGCTGTTTTTT.

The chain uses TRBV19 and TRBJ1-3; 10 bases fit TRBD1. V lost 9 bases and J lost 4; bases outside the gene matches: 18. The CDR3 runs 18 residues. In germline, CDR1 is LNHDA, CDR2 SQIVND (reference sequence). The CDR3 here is CASTPGQGKEEEGNTIYF. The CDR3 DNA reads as TGTGCCAGCACTCCGGGACAGGGGAAAGAGGAAGAGGGAAACACCATATATTTT.